This T cell receptor (beta chain) is from a study of early T cells in non-severe SARS-CoV-2 infection. Study at large: Chains were not paired, and sequencing was done on bulk RNA from unsorted whole blood.

With V trimmed by 3 bases and J by 3 bases, 7 bases remained unmatched. CDR3 size: 16 residues. Germline CDR1 reads SGHDT; CDR2 reads YYEEEE. This clonotype was recorded many times. Its antigen is currently unknown. Unique molecular identifiers tagged individual cDNA molecules. Using its own MiXCR run on the 5' RACE reads, TCRdb lists one record per CDR3 protein. The table has about 59,000 distinct CDR3 sequences, around an eighth seen once. Notes on the study in general: Lookups in VDJdb leaned toward anti-spike CD8 responses and missed private and CD4 specificities.

The sequence was obtained from an adult who was a healthcare worker with PCR-confirmed SARS-CoV-2 infection or an uninfected control (not recorded which). The chain uses TRBV5-6 and TRBJ2-3; 10 bases fit TRBD2. The sample consisted of whole blood. For the CDR3, the DNA is TGTGCCAGCAGCTGGGTAGCGGGGGGAAAGACAGATACGCAGTATTTT. Encoded protein: CASSWVAGGKTDTQYF.